The clone carrying this TCR beta chain was counted a single time. The PCR contained 60 Vbeta and 13 Jbeta primers. Libraries were prepared by immunoSEQ multiplex PCR; TCRdb keeps only in-frame clonotypes and omits some of them. Found here are 120,000 or so clones, about 74% of them singletons; the top ten hold roughly 3.1%. The record originates from a study of cytomegalovirus exposure and HLA in healthy donors. Germline CDR1 is SGHRS and CDR2 is YFSETQ. The CDR3 is made up of 18 amino acids. The J segment lost 6 bases and the V segment lost 2 bases, leaving 15 bases of the junction unmatched. This chain uses TRBV5-1 with TRBJ2-1; 9 nucleotides match TRBD1. Material: PBMCs. This TCR derives from a man younger than 45 in good health and CMV-seronegative. The CDR3 is CASSFSGTGMGGPNEQFF. The CDR3, as DNA: TGCGCCAGCAGCTTTTCCGGGACAGGGATGGGGGGTCCCAATGAGCAGTTCTTC.